This entry lists 8 T cell receptor beta chains sequenced from one sample in a study of blood T cell repertoires in COVID-19. Using immunoSEQ multiplex PCR, the repertoire was profiled, and TCRdb retains in-frame clones only, with some absent. The profile shows 150,000 to 200,000 clones, roughly 80% of them singletons. The sequenced sample consisted of PBMCs or T cells enriched from blood (not recorded which). The origin of the receptors is a man aged 55-75 years who had been exposed to COVID-19.

The V gene is TRBV20-1, the J gene TRBJ2-4; no reliable D call. The ends were cut back, 3 bases at V and 0 bases at J, with 9 bases in the middle. The CDR3 extends over 14 amino acids. The V gene's germline CDR1 is DFQATT and CDR2 SNEGSKA (reference sequence). CDR3 nucleotide sequence: TGCAGTGCTAGTAGGAGCATAGCCAAAAACATTCAGTACTTC. Its translation: CSASRSIAKNIQYF.

V and J are TRBV12-3 or TRBV12-4 and TRBJ2-7, with D maybe TRBD2 (6 bases). Trimming pared 7 bases from V and 9 bases from J, leaving 19 bases between. CDR3 length equals 13 residues. The chain's CDR3 is CASNGFGGDRQYF. The CDR3 coding sequence is TGTGCCAGCAATGGGTTTGGCGGGGATCGGCAGTACTTC.

Regarding this clone: This specimen includes other DNA sequences encoding the same CDR3. The rearrangement links TRBV19 to TRBJ2-2; 9 bases are a match to TRBD1. The germline V gene encodes CDR1 LNHDA and CDR2 SQIVND (reference sequence). V shed 6 bases and J 5 bases; nucleotides not matched to a gene: 7. This CDR3 is 15 amino acids long. The CDR3 region is CASRLDRGSTGELFF. In DNA, the CDR3 is TGTGCCAGTAGGTTAGACAGGGGGTCGACCGGGGAGCTGTTTTTT. Full variable domain (remainder filled in from reference TRBV19 and TRBJ2-2): DGGITQSPKYLFRKEGQNVTLSCEQNLNHDAMYWYRQDPGQGLRLIYYSQIVNDFQKGDIAEGYSVSREKKESFPLTVTSAQKNPTAFYLCASRLDRGSTGELFFGEGSRLTVL.

The chain links TRBV27 to TRBJ1-2, with TRBD1 identical over 8 bases. The J segment lost 0 bases and the V segment lost 5 bases, leaving 2 bases of the junction unmatched. This CDR3 spans 14 amino acids. The germline CDR1 and CDR2 sequences are MNHEY and SMNVEV (reference sequence). The CDR3 DNA reads TGTGCCAGCAGTCCACAGGGGGCTAACTATGGCTACACCTTC. It is translated as CASSPQGANYGYTF.

This clone was seen more than once but under ten times. The chain has TRBV11-1 and TRBJ2-7; 14 bases agree with TRBD2. The CDR3 has 16 residues. V shed 5 bases and J 5 bases; nucleotides not matched to a gene: 8. From germline, CDR1 is SGHAT and CDR2 FQDESV (reference sequence). DNA of the CDR3: TGTGCCAGCAGCGTCGGGACTAGCGGGAGCTACGACGAGCAGTACTTC. Protein: CASSVGTSGSYDEQYF.

Notes on this clone: Other DNA sequences within the sample encode an identical CDR3. The V call is TRBV29-1, the J call TRBJ1-1; tentative D call: TRBD1 (5 bases). Trimming shortened V by 4 bases and J by 0 bases, and 9 bases separated the two germline ends. The germline V gene encodes CDR1 SQVTM and CDR2 ANQGSEA. This CDR3 is built from 13 residues. CDR3 region: CSVVGRVNTEAFF. The CDR3 DNA reads as TGCAGCGTTGTGGGCAGGGTGAACACTGAAGCTTTCTTT.

This chain links TRBV6-5 with TRBJ1-6, with 7 bases aligning to TRBD1. Germline CDR1 and CDR2: MNHEY and SVGAGI. The CDR3 runs to 14 residues. The V and J ends lost 8 bases and 11 bases, in that order; junction bases with no gene match: 12. This CDR3 is CASLPWGQGAPLHF. The CDR3 bases are TGTGCCAGCCTTCCCTGGGGGCAGGGGGCACCCCTCCACTTT.

The chain combines TRBV5-4 with TRBJ1-2, with D maybe TRBD1 (6 bases). V was cut by 6 bases and J by 7 bases, with 16 bases left in between. CDR1 and CDR2 from the germline V gene are SGHNT and YYREEE (reference sequence). There are 13 residues in the CDR3. The CDR3 DNA reads TGTGCCAGCACCCCTGCGGGGGCGGGTGGCTACACCTTC. This translates into CASTPAGAGGYTF.